This T cell receptor beta chain stems from a study of PD-1 blockade in classical Hodgkin lymphoma (TCRdb year 2020). General notes on the study: Nivolumab dosing was 3 mg/kg intravenously every 2 weeks, continuing until either disease progression or unacceptable toxicity. The study used TCR beta sequencing and CyTOF to define a peripheral blood immune signature of response to PD-1 blockade in classical Hodgkin lymphoma.

Between the V and J ends, shortened by 6 bases and 3 bases respectively, the junction contains 26 bases. The germline V gene yields LGHNT for CDR1 and FRNRAP for CDR2. There are 18 amino acids in the CDR3, from cysteine to phenylalanine inclusive. The retained sequence is limited to the CDR3, 54 bases, with the frame set at the first base. Broad study findings and their caveats: A significant rise by C4D1 was seen in CD4+ but not CD8+ TCR diversity (p=0.0027 vs p=0.16), with the rise being most apparent in complete responders (p=0.02). Lower diversity was observed in patients in whom nivolumab was started less than 1 year after ASCT, and these patients were excluded from later analyses so that confounding by immune reconstitution would be avoided. Only a single clinical trial cohort was studied, and what caused the repertoire differences, possibly disease activity or prior therapy, remained undefined. Newly diagnosed patients were reported to have lower baseline TCR diversity than healthy donors, and relapsed/refractory patients were reported to have lower baseline TCR diversity still. Trial patients with a complete response had baseline diversity similar to that of newly diagnosed patients, while partial responders and progressors had significantly lower diversity.

To note about this clone: Its antigen target is currently unknown. No much larger clone exists at a distance of one base, and base qualities are not known.

Genomic DNA was isolated using the Qiagen DNeasy kit from unsorted PBMCs as well as from negatively selected CD4+ and CD8+ fractions. TCR beta CDR3 regions were amplified by immunoSEQ multiplex PCR using primers annealing to V and J segments. A synthetic immune receptor repertoire was used to minimize amplification bias, and remaining bias was computationally removed after sequencing. The study's own analysis went as follows. Custom Python scripts were used to quantify repertoire diversity as the Shannon entropy index. Unsorted, CD4+ and CD8+ repertoires were analyzed separately, except in combined analyses where CD4+ and CD8+ sequences were merged in silico. A clone counted as expanded when the clone's frequency after treatment rose at least 2-fold relative to C1D1, and clones undetected at baseline were given a pseudocount of 0.5. Clones with 0 or 1 copy at C1D1 were defined as singleton clones, while clones with 2 or more copies were defined as non-singleton clones. Clones expanded in unsorted samples were annotated as CD4+, CD8+ or unknown by matching protein sequences in sorted samples from the same patient. Wilcoxon tests on paired samples were used to test changes in diversity from C1D1 to C4D1. TCRdb took over this immuneACCESS table, retaining in-frame rearrangements with V and J assigned. Such tables are incomplete; in checked studies, under half of the missing clones stem from an unresolved V gene, and the remainder is unexplained. That table furnishes V, J and clone size, whereas the DNA furnished D and trimming. Here the sample has some 50,000 clones; around 76% occur a single time. The biggest ten clones account for 10% to 15% of the sample.

The time point label of this sample denotes: cycle 4 day 1 (C4D1), after 5 to 7 weeks of nivolumab. All trial patients had relapsed after autologous stem cell transplantation, with cohorts A, B and C differing in prior brentuximab vedotin exposure. The trial cohort included 56 patients with relapsed/refractory classical Hodgkin lymphoma, and each patient had a best overall response of complete response, partial response or progressive disease. Trial patients were treated with single-agent nivolumab in the multi-cohort phase II CheckMate 205 trial. An independent review committee assessed best overall response by applying the 2007 International Working Group response criteria. Trial PBMCs were collected just before the start of nivolumab (C1D1) and during therapy at cycle 2 day 1 and cycle 4 day 1. Peripheral blood was collected in 8 mL Vacutainer Cell Preparation Tubes, from which PBMCs were isolated by centrifugation and then cryopreserved.

The V and J genes are TRBV12-5 and TRBJ2-5; the D segment cannot be called with confidence. This clonotype was sampled from a human donor with classical Hodgkin lymphoma. The source material was peripheral blood mononuclear cells (PBMCs), sampled before the fourth cycle of nivolumab. The CDR3 here reads CASGIRAERLGPKETQYF. The DNA sequence is as follows: TGTGCTAGTGGCATCCGGGCCGAGAGGTTGGGCCCCAAAGAGACCCAGTACTTC.